The entry below gives a single TCR beta chain sequence along with its context. Its antigen is still unknown. The record has no base qualities; no much larger clone is one base away. This specimen comes from a study of blood T cell repertoires in COVID-19 (TCRdb year 2020). Some background on the complete study: Collaborator samples came from the United States, Italy and Spain and covered acute and convalescent phases of COVID-19. The prospective study material was composed of cDNA or gDNA derived from T cells, B-cell-depleted T cells, or PBMCs. The dataset comprised deeply sampled blood TCRbeta repertoires from subjects exposed to, actively infected with, or recovered from COVID-19. A freely available public database, intended as a resource for researchers studying the immune response to SARS-CoV-2, is where the repertoires were released. Samples were obtained from the ongoing ImmuneRACE study (first 160 participants) and from 1,254 subjects provided by 6 global collaborators. The sample metadata nearly always contained a de-identified subject ID, COVID-19 status, age in years and sex. HLA class I and class II types, where available, came from metadata supplied by the sample provider rather than from assay-based typing.

The CDR3 holds 17 amino acids from the cysteine to the phenylalanine. Kept here is only the CDR3 DNA, which spans 51 bases and is read in frame from base 1. The germline V gene yields SGHRS for CDR1 and YFSETQ for CDR2. Trimming takes 3 bases off V and 3 bases off J; junction bases not matched to a gene: 7. The immunoSEQ Assay, a bias-controlled multiplex PCR, was used to amplify TCRbeta CDR3 regions from genomic DNA. As for how the authors treated the data: Nucleated cell counts per sample were estimated from amplification of reference gene primers within the assay. Sequence reads were collapsed and filtered to measure the absolute abundance of every unique TCRbeta CDR3 rearrangement. For each sample, productive Simpson clonality was calculated as the square root of Simpson's diversity index across productive rearrangements. In its TCRdb copy, this immuneACCESS table keeps in-frame sequences only and misses some clones. Where compared with another copy, unresolved V genes explain less than half of these, and the others have no known cause. V, J and clone size were drawn from that table, and D and trimming were deduced from the DNA. The sample table contains 250,000 to 300,000 clones; only one count was recorded for approximately 90% of them. The ten largest clones add up to roughly 2% of the sample.

A second Seattle source provided samples from volunteer blood donors who had recovered from COVID-19. Each collaborating institution followed its own protocols to collect whole blood in K2EDTA tubes. For TCRbeta analysis, collaborators shipped samples in one of three forms: frozen whole blood, isolated PBMCs, or DNA extracted from either of those sample types. The paper's findings and limits, for the study overall: The amount of clinical and demographic metadata varied by source and participant and was provided uncurated.

The receptor was derived from a woman aged 50 to 60 who had recovered from COVID-19. This chain joins TRBV5-1 to TRBJ2-3, with 13 central nucleotides matching TRBD2. The sample comprised peripheral blood. CDR3 sequence: CASSSKATSGGTDTQYF. The bases read TGCGCCAGCAGCTCCAAAGCGACTAGCGGGGGGACAGATACGCAGTATTTT.